Below, one T cell receptor beta chain is given with its context. Its antigen is as yet unknown. Profiled with immunoSEQ multiplex PCR; TCRdb holds only in-frame clones, not every one. This sample has about 10,000 clones; roughly 98% occur once, and the top ten carry less than 0.25%. The sample originates from a study of T cells after posttransplantation cyclophosphamide. The naive gate required viable CD3+CD4+ or CD3+CD8+ cells with CCR7+CD45RA+CD45RO-CD95-CD27+CD28+ phenotype. Study findings and constraints: Tissue-infiltrating T cells from skin or gut overlapped little with blood T cells.

This sequence was found in a woman aged 60-70 years in good health, CMV-negative, and a related stem cell transplant donor. Material for sequencing was naive CD4+ T cells sorted from PBMCs.

This CDR3 is CPCRASGRQTDTQYF. The DNA for the CDR3 is TGTCCCTGTCGGGCTAGCGGGAGGCAAACAGATACGCAGTATTTT. J is TRBJ2-3 and V is TRBV27, with 11 positions matching TRBD2. CDR1 and CDR2 (germline): MNHEY, SMNVEV (reference sequence). The CDR3 covers 15 residues.